Listed below are T cell receptor beta chains from one sample, sequenced in a study of cytomegalovirus exposure and HLA in healthy donors. Assay: immunoSEQ multiplex PCR; the TCRdb copy retains only in-frame clones and omits some. Among about 170,000 clones, approximately 80% were seen once, and the ten largest hold about 2%. Sequencing was carried out using PBMCs. The receptors come from a woman aged 45-65 years in good health and CMV-seronegative. Each CDR3 is given with its conserved first and last residue. D genes are given only for firm matches. For some rows the clone size is stated as once, few or many, or as a class when expanded; others skip it.

J gene: TRBJ1-5
V gene: TRBV19
clone size: -
D gene: TRBD1
CDR3 DNA: TGTGCCAGTAGTGTCCTCCGGGACAGGGGAGGGTATAGCAATCAGCCCCAGCATTTT
CDR3 protein: CASSVLRDRGGYSNQPQHF

J gene: TRBJ2-3
V gene: TRBV5-4
clone size: -
D gene: -
CDR3 DNA: TGTGCCCCCCCGTGGGGCTCTAGCACAGATACGCAGTATTTT
CDR3 protein: CAPPWGSSTDTQYF

J gene: TRBJ1-1
V gene: TRBV5-6
clone size: -
D gene: -
CDR3 DNA: TGTGCCAGCAGCTTGTGGGGCCCCAGCACTGAAGCTTCCTTT
CDR3 protein: CASSLWGPSTEASF

J gene: TRBJ2-7
V gene: TRBV6-5
clone size: -
D gene: -
CDR3 DNA: TGTGCCAGCAGCCCGGACATCGTTGCCTACGAGCAGTACTTC
CDR3 protein: CASSPDIVAYEQYF

J gene: TRBJ1-2
V gene: TRBV4-2
clone size: -
D gene: -
CDR3 DNA: TGTGCCAGCAGCCAAGGAGGCGGGACGGGGTACGGCTACACCTTC
CDR3 protein: CASSQGGGTGYGYTF

J gene: TRBJ1-1
V gene: TRBV15
clone size: -
D gene: -
CDR3 DNA: TGTGCCACCAGCAGATCTGGCCAAAACACTGAAGCTTTCTTT
CDR3 protein: CATSRSGQNTEAFF

J gene: TRBJ1-3
V gene: TRBV7-2
clone size: -
D gene: TRBD1
CDR3 DNA: TGTGCCAGCAGCCCCATGGACAGGATTCAGGGCACCATATATTTT
CDR3 protein: CASSPMDRIQGTIYF

J gene: TRBJ2-7
V gene: TRBV28
clone size: -
D gene: -
CDR3 DNA: TGTGCCAGCACGAGGGCTAGTACAGGGAGATACGAGCAGTACTTC
CDR3 protein: CASTRASTGRYEQYF

J gene: TRBJ1-1
V gene: TRBV13
clone size: -
D gene: TRBD1
CDR3 DNA: TGTGCCAGCAGCTGGACCGGGACAGGGAGGATCGAGGACACTGAAGCTTTCTTT
CDR3 protein: CASSWTGTGRIEDTEAFF

J gene: TRBJ2-7
V gene: TRBV14
clone size: -
D gene: -
CDR3 DNA: TGTGCCAGCAGCCGGGGACTCCTCCCCTACGAGCAGTACTTC
CDR3 protein: CASSRGLLPYEQYF

J gene: TRBJ2-7
V gene: TRBV29-1
clone size: -
D gene: TRBD1
CDR3 DNA: TGCAGCGCGCGACAGGGCCCCTACGAGCAGTACTTC
CDR3 protein: CSARQGPYEQYF

J gene: TRBJ2-1
V gene: TRBV10-3
clone size: -
D gene: TRBD1
CDR3 DNA: TGTGCCATCAGTGAAAGGACAGGGCCCAATGAGCAGTTCTTC
CDR3 protein: CAISERTGPNEQFF

J gene: TRBJ1-6
V gene: TRBV6-5
clone size: -
D gene: -
CDR3 DNA: TGTGCCAGCAGTTACTTCGGTGATAATTCACCCCTCCACTTT
CDR3 protein: CASSYFGDNSPLHF

J gene: TRBJ1-2
V gene: TRBV19
clone size: -
D gene: TRBD1
CDR3 DNA: TGTGCCAGTACCACAGACAGGGGCTATGGCTACACCTTC
CDR3 protein: CASTTDRGYGYTF

J gene: TRBJ1-3
V gene: TRBV25-1
clone size: -
D gene: -
CDR3 DNA: TGTGCCAGCAGTTCCATGGGGGGCTCTGGAAACACCATATATTTT
CDR3 protein: CASSSMGGSGNTIYF

J gene: TRBJ2-4
V gene: TRBV4-3
clone size: once
D gene: TRBD2
CDR3 DNA: TGCGCCAGCAGCCAAGATACTCCGGGACTAAGCAACATTCAGTACTTC
CDR3 protein: CASSQDTPGLSNIQYF

J gene: TRBJ1-1
V gene: TRBV19
clone size: -
D gene: TRBD1
CDR3 DNA: TGTGCCAGCCAATTGACAGGGCTGAACACTGAAGCTTTCTTT
CDR3 protein: CASQLTGLNTEAFF

J gene: TRBJ1-2
V gene: TRBV27
clone size: -
D gene: -
CDR3 DNA: TGTGCCAGCAGTTTCGGCCACGGGGTCGGCTATGGCTACACCTTC
CDR3 protein: CASSFGHGVGYGYTF

J gene: TRBJ2-2
V gene: TRBV9
clone size: -
D gene: -
CDR3 DNA: TGTGCCAGCAGCGGTCGACAGGTTACCGGGGAGCTGTTTTTT
CDR3 protein: CASSGRQVTGELFF

J gene: TRBJ2-7
V gene: TRBV11-2
clone size: -
D gene: TRBD2
CDR3 DNA: TGTGCCAGCAGCTTAGGGTGGGGACTAGCGGGCTGGGAGCAGTACTTC
CDR3 protein: CASSLGWGLAGWEQYF

J gene: TRBJ1-1
V gene: TRBV7-2
clone size: -
D gene: -
CDR3 DNA: TGTGCCAGCAGCTCCTATGGAGGGAACACTGAAGCTTTCTTT
CDR3 protein: CASSSYGGNTEAFF

J gene: TRBJ1-1
V gene: TRBV23-1
clone size: once
D gene: TRBD1
CDR3 DNA: TGCGCCAGCAGTCACCCCGCCTCGACAGGGAGAAAAGGGATGAACGCTGAAGCTTTCTTT
CDR3 protein: CASSHPASTGRKGMNAEAFF

J gene: TRBJ2-1
V gene: TRBV30
clone size: -
D gene: -
CDR3 DNA: TGTGCCTGGAGTGTCTCCCTCCAGGGAGGTGAGCAGTTCTTC
CDR3 protein: CAWSVSLQGGEQFF

J gene: TRBJ2-7
V gene: TRBV6-6
clone size: -
D gene: TRBD1
CDR3 DNA: TGTGCCAGCAGTCCGGCACAGGGGCCCTACGAGCAGTACTTC
CDR3 protein: CASSPAQGPYEQYF

J gene: TRBJ1-1
V gene: TRBV28
clone size: -
D gene: -
CDR3 DNA: TGTGCCAGCAGTTTCCACAGGGCCGCTGAAGCTTTCTTT
CDR3 protein: CASSFHRAAEAFF

J gene: TRBJ1-1
V gene: TRBV28
clone size: once
D gene: -
CDR3 DNA: TGTGCCAGTCCACGCCCTGGCTTGAAAGCTTTCTTT
CDR3 protein: CASPRPGLKAFF

J gene: TRBJ2-3
V gene: TRBV15
clone size: -
D gene: TRBD2
CDR3 DNA: TGTGCCACCAGCAGAGACCAAGCGGGGGATACGCAGTATTTT
CDR3 protein: CATSRDQAGDTQYF

J gene: TRBJ2-1
V gene: TRBV5-1
clone size: -
D gene: -
CDR3 DNA: TGCGCCAGCAGCACCGGGAGCAACAATGAGCAGTTCTTC
CDR3 protein: CASSTGSNNEQFF

J gene: TRBJ1-5
V gene: TRBV2
clone size: -
D gene: TRBD1
CDR3 DNA: TGTGCCAGCAGGGACAGGGCTGGGGGCAATCAGCCCCAGCATTTT
CDR3 protein: CASRDRAGGNQPQHF

J gene: TRBJ2-5
V gene: TRBV2
clone size: -
D gene: -
CDR3 DNA: TGTGCCAGCAATGAGGGGCCGGAGACCCAGTACTTC
CDR3 protein: CASNEGPETQYF

J gene: TRBJ2-5
V gene: TRBV7-2
clone size: -
D gene: TRBD1
CDR3 DNA: TGTGCCAGCAGCAGCTACGCCGACAGGGGGGGGACCCAGTACTTC
CDR3 protein: CASSSYADRGGTQYF

J gene: TRBJ1-5
V gene: TRBV5-8
clone size: -
D gene: TRBD1
CDR3 DNA: TGTGCCAGCAGCCACTACAGGGGTGATCAGCCCCAGCATTTT
CDR3 protein: CASSHYRGDQPQHF

J gene: TRBJ2-4
V gene: TRBV7-8
clone size: -
D gene: TRBD2
CDR3 DNA: TGTGCCAGCAGCTTAGCCGGGGGGGCTGGGAACATTCAGTACTTC
CDR3 protein: CASSLAGGAGNIQYF

J gene: TRBJ1-6
V gene: TRBV28
clone size: -
D gene: TRBD1
CDR3 DNA: TGTGCCAGCAGTTCTACAGGGACAGGGGGTTCACCCCTCCACTTT
CDR3 protein: CASSSTGTGGSPLHF

J gene: TRBJ2-3
V gene: TRBV7-6
clone size: few
D gene: TRBD2
CDR3 DNA: TGTGCCAGCAGCTACGACTCGCCCAGCGGGAGGGCCGTTGGCACAGATACGCAGTATTTT
CDR3 protein: CASSYDSPSGRAVGTDTQYF

J gene: TRBJ2-3
V gene: TRBV10-1
clone size: -
D gene: -
CDR3 DNA: TGCGCCAGCAGTCCTCTAGGCCCCTCCGATACGCAGTATTTT
CDR3 protein: CASSPLGPSDTQYF

J gene: TRBJ2-5
V gene: TRBV15
clone size: few
D gene: TRBD2
CDR3 DNA: TGTGCCACCAGCGATCCGGAAAGGCTAGCGGGAGGCACACAAGAGACCCAGTACTTC
CDR3 protein: CATSDPERLAGGTQETQYF

J gene: TRBJ1-3
V gene: TRBV5-1
clone size: -
D gene: TRBD1
CDR3 DNA: TGCGCCAGCAGCCCTACAGGGGACTCTGGAAACACCATATATTTT
CDR3 protein: CASSPTGDSGNTIYF

J gene: TRBJ2-1
V gene: TRBV9
clone size: -
D gene: TRBD2
CDR3 DNA: TGTGCCAGCAGCAAGTGGGGGGGGAATGAGCAGTTCTTC
CDR3 protein: CASSKWGGNEQFF